This T cell receptor (beta chain) stems from a study of TET2 disruption in CD19-targeted CAR T cells (dated by TCRdb to between 2018 and 2020). With regard to the full study: The number of samples was determined by the original clinical trial design and by which samples were available, and no additional inclusion criteria were applied. The study at large found these results: The conclusions about the patient's CAR T cells were based on extensive analysis of only one subject.

TCR beta chain deep sequencing was performed with the immunoSEQ assay. In the original analysis: Clonotype frequencies were computed using only productive TCR beta rearrangements. TCRdb mirrors the immuneACCESS table, restricted to in-frame sequences. Some clones are absent from its copies; in checked studies, under half trace to an unresolved V gene, and the reason for the others is unknown. V and J calls and clone size are those listed in that table; D and trimming were worked out from the DNA. This sample's table lists about 30,000 clones. Of the sample, about 2% falls within the top ten clones. Reading the germline V gene (reference sequence) gives CDR1 DFQATT and CDR2 SNEGSKA. V loses 0 bases, J loses 6 bases, and the germline ends lie 9 bases apart. From cysteine to phenylalanine, the CDR3 is 12 amino acids long. The CDR3 was read in part: 27 bases, with the frame set at base 1. In the case of this clone: Its antigen is currently not known. From the germline J gene comes the end of the CDR3, since the read stops 3 residues before it.

What the treatment or condition label conveys for this sample: autologous CTL019 cells: CD19 CAR with 4-1BB and CD3 zeta domains. TCR zeta and 4-1BB costimulatory signaling domains were incorporated into the CD19 CAR. Leukapheresis was used to collect T cells from peripheral blood for manufacturing CTL019. The DNeasy Blood and Tissue Kit was used to extract genomic DNA from pre-infusion T cells, peripheral blood, or sorted post-infusion T cells. The clonotype originates from a man in his 70s with chronic lymphocytic leukemia. Recombination joined TRBV20-1 with TRBJ2-7, and perhaps TRBD1 as D gene, on 5 matching bases. The material sequenced was CD8- CAR+ T cells sorted from cultured blood T cells, taken for CD19 CAR T cell therapy. Read against the paper, the sample's cell subset or site label means: CD8-negative CAR-positive T cells from the infusion product. CDR3 DNA, as far as it was read: TGCAGTGCTAGAGATCAGGGCGGCGAG. It encodes CSARDQGGE. The CDR3 reads in full as CSARDQGGEQYF.